Sequencing of this T cell receptor (beta chain) was carried out in a study of CD8 T cells in ankylosing spondylitis. MiXCR, applied by TCRdb to the 5' RACE reads, yields one record per CDR3 protein. Of about 130,000 distinct CDR3 sequences in the sample, over 7% were seen once. The CDR3 runs 16 residues. In germline, CDR1 is SGHTA, CDR2 FQGNSA. V was pared by 0 bases and J by 4 bases, with 7 bases of the junction left unmatched. Sequencing input: blood, either unsorted or a sorted T cell fraction (not recorded which). This chain connects TRBV7-2 to TRBJ2-3; TRBD2 agrees at 7 bases. The receptor was isolated from a male donor with ankylosing spondylitis or in good health (not recorded which). CDR3 loop: CASSLAAGRVADTQYF. The CDR3 DNA follows: TGTGCCAGCAGCTTAGCGGCAGGGAGGGTCGCAGATACGCAGTATTTT.